This T cell receptor beta chain was retrieved from a study of blood T cell repertoires in COVID-19. The age range of participants was about 18 to 100 years, with residence in about two dozen US areas. Grouping used clinical history reported by participants in a survey and questionnaire. In the original workflow: Researchers report that nucleated cell counts were estimated from reference gene primer amplification. Profiling relied on immunoSEQ multiplex PCR, and the TCRdb table lists in-frame clones only, not all of them. The V and J calls and clone size come from that table; D and trimming were worked out from the DNA. This table holds about 190,000 clones, approximately 79% found once. Deletions cut 3 bases from V and 4 bases from J, with 13 bases between. The V gene's germline CDR1 is KGHSH and CDR2 LQKENI. CDR3 length: 15 residues.

This chain links TRBV18 with TRBJ1-5; D is possibly TRBD1 (6 bases). This clonotype originated in a woman aged 55 to 70 with acute COVID-19. The source material was PBMCs or T cells enriched from blood (not recorded which). The CDR3 DNA reads as TGTGCCAGCTCACCTGCACAGGGACGGAATCAGCCCCAGCATTTT. This gives the protein CASSPAQGRNQPQHF. Supplemented by reference TRBV18 and TRBJ1-5, the full variable domain reads NAGVMQNPRHLVRRRGQEARLRCSPMKGHSHVYWYRQLPEEGLKFMVYLQKENIIDESGMPKERFSAEFPKEGPSILRIQQVVRGDSAAYFCASSPAQGRNQPQHFGDGTRLSIL.